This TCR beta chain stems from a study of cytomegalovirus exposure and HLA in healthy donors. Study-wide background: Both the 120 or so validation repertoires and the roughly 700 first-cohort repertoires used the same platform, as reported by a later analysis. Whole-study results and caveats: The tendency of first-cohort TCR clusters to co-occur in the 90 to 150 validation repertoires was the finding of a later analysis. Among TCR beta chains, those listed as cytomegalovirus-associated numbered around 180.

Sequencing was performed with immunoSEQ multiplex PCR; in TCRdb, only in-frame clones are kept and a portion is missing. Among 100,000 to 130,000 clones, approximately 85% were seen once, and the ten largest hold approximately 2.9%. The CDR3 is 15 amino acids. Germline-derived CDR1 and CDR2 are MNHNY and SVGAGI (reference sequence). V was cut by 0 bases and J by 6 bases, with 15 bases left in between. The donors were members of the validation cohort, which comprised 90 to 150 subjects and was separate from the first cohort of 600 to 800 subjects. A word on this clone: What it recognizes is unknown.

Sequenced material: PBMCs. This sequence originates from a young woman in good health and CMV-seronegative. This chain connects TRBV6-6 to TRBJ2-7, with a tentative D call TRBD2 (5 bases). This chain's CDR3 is CASSYSPGSSSEQYF. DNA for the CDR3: TGTGCCAGCAGTTACTCGCCGGGGTCCTCAAGCGAGCAGTACTTC.